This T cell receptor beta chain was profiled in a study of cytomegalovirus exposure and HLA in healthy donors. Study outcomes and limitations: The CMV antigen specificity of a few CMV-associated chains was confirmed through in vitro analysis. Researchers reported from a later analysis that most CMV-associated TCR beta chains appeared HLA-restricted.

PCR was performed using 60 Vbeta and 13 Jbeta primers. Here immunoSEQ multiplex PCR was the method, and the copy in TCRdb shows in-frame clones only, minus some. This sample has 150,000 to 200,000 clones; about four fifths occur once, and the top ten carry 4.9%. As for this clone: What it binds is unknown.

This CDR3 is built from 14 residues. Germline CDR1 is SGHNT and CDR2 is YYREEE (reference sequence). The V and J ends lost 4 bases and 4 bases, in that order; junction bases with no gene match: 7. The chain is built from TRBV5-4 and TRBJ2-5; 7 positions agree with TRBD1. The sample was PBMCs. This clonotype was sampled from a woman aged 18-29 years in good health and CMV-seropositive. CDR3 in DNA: TGTGCCAGCAGCCCTCCGGCAGGGGGAGAGACCCAGTACTTC. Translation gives CASSPPAGGETQYF.